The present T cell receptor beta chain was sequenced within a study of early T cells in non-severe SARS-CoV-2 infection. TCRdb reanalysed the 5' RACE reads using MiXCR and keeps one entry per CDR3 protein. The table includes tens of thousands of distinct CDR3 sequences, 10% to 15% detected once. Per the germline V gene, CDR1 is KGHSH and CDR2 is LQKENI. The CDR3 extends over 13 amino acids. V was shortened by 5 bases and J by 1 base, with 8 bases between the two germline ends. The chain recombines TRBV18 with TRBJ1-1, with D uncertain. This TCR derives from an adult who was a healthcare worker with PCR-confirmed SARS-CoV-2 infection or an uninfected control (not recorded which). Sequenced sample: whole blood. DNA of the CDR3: TGTGCCAGCTCAAATGGAGAGAACACTGAAGCTTTCTTT. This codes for CASSNGENTEAFF.